Sequencing of this T cell receptor beta chain was carried out in a study of CD8 T cells in Susac syndrome. Study outcomes and limitations: As the study acknowledged, the number of individuals in its TCR sequencing and HLA analysis was relatively small.

A remark on this clonotype: Its antigen is currently unknown.

Germline CDR1 is MGHRA and CDR2 is YSYEKL. With 3 bases clipped from V and 3 bases from J, the junction kept 5 bases outside the gene matches. CDR3 length equals 15 residues. The multiple sclerosis control group was made up of treatment-naive patients with stable or active relapsing-remitting disease. The authors reverse transcribed roughly 0.5 to 1 ug RNA with random hexamers. An immunoSEQ multiplex PCR generated amplified TCR beta CDR3 products spanning 54 Vbeta and 13 Jbeta. TCRdb re-analysed the immunoSEQ multiplex PCR reads in MiXCR, keeping a single row per CDR3 protein. The repertoire holds roughly 130,000 distinct CDR3 sequences, with approximately 95% as singletons.

This TCR derives from a human donor with multiple sclerosis. This rearrangement joins TRBV4-1 to TRBJ2-7; 10 bases agree with TRBD1. The sample was CD4+ T cells from PBMCs. CDR3 amino acids: CASSHPGQGFYEQYF. In nucleotides, the CDR3 is TGCGCCAGCAGCCACCCGGGACAGGGGTTCTACGAGCAGTACTTC.